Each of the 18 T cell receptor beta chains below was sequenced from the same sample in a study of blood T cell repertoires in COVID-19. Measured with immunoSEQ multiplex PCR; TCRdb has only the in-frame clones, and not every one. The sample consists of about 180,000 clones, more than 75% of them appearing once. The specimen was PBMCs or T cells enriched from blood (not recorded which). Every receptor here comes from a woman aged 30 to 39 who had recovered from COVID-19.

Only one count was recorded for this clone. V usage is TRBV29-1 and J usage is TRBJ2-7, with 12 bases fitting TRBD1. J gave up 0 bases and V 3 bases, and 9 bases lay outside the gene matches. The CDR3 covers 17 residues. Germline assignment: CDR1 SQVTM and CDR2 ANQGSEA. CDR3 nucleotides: TGCAGCGTTGATGGGACAGGGGGCGGAGAAAGCTCCTACGAGCAGTACTTC. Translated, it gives CSVDGTGGGESSYEQYF.

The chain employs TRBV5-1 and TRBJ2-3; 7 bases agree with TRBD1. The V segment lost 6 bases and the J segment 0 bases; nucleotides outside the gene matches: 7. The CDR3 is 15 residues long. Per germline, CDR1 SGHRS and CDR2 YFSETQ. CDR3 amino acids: CASTHRGPSTDTQYF. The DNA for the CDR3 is TGCGCCAGCACACACAGGGGACCAAGCACAGATACGCAGTATTTT.

CDR3 DNA: TGCAGTGCTAGTGACAGCTCCTACGAGCAGTACTTC. It yields the protein CSASDSSYEQYF. This sequence joins TRBV20-1 and TRBJ2-7, with D perhaps TRBD1 (5 bases). In germline, CDR1 is DFQATT, CDR2 SNEGSKA (reference sequence). CDR3 length: 12 residues. V was shortened by 3 bases and J by 0 bases, with 6 bases between the two germline ends.

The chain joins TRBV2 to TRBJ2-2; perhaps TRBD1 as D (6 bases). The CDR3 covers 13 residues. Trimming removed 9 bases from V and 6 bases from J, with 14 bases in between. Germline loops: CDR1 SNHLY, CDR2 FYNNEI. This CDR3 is CASGTGLSGELFF. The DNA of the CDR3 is TGTGCCAGTGGAACAGGGTTGTCCGGGGAGCTGTTTTTT.

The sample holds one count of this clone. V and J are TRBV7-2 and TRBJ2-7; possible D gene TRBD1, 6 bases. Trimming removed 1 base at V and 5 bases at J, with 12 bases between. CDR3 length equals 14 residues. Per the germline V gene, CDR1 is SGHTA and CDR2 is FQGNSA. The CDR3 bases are TGTGCCAGCAGCTTAGTACAGGGTGTCGACGAGCAGTACTTC. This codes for CASSLVQGVDEQYF.

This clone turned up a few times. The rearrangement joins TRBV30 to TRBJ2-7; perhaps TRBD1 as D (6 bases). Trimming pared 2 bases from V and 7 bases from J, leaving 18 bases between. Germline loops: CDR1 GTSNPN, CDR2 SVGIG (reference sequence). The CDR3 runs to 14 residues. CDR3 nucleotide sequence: TGTGCCTGGAGTCACAGGGTCAGAGGTTCGGAGCAGTACTTC. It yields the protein CAWSHRVRGSEQYF.

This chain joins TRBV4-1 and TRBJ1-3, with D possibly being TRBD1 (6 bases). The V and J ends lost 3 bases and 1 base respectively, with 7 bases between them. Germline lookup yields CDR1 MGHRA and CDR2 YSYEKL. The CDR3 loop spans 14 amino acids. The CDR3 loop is CASSHTGSGNTIYF. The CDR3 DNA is TGCGCCAGCAGCCATACAGGGTCTGGAAACACCATATATTTT.

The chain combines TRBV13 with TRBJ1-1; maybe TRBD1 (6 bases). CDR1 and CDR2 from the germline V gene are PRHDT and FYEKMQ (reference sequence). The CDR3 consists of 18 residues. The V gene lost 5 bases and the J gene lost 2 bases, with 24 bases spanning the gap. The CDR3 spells CASSVLTGPPPVNTEAFF. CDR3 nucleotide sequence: TGTGCCAGCAGCGTACTGACAGGCCCACCCCCGGTAAACACTGAAGCTTTCTTT.

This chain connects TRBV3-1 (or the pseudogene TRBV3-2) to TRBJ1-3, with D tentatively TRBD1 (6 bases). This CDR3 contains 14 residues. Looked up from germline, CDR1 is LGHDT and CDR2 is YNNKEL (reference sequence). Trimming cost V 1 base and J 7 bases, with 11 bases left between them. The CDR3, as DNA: TGTGCCAGCAGCCAAGGGACAGTCCGGAACACCATATATTTT. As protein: CASSQGTVRNTIYF.

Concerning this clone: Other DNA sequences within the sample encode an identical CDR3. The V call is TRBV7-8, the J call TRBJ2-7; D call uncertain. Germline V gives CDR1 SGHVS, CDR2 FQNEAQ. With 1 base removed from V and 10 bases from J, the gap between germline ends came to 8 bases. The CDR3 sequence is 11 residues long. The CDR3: CASSLVGEQYF. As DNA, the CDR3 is TGTGCCAGCAGCTTAGTCGGTGAACAGTACTTC. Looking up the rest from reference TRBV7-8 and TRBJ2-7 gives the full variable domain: GAGVSQSPRYKVAKRGQDVALRCDPISGHVSLFWYQQALGQGPEFLTYFQNEAQLDKSGLPSDRFFAERPEGSVSTLKIQRTQQEDSAVYLCASSLVGEQYFGPGTRLTVT.

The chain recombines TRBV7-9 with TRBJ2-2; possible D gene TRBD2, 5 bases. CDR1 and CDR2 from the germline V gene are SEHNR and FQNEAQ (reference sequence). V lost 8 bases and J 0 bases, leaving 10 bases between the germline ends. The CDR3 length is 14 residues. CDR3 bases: TGTGCCAGCTTGGCGGAGGCGAACACCGGGGAGCTGTTTTTT. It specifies CASLAEANTGELFF.

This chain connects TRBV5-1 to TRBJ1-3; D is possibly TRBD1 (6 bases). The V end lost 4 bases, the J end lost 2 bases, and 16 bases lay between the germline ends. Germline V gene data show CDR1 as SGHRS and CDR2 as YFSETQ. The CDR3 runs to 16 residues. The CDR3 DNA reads TGCGCCAGCAGCCCCCAGGACAGCTCTACTGGAAACACCATATATTTT. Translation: CASSPQDSSTGNTIYF.

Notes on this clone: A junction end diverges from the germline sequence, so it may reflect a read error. This chain's CDR3 is CSASVRDKDIQYF. The CDR3 DNA sequence: TGCAGTGCTAGTGTCCGGGACAAAGACATTCAGTACTTC. This sequence joins TRBV20-1 and TRBJ2-4; D perhaps matches TRBD1 (6 bases). CDR1 and CDR2 from the germline V gene are DFQATT and SNEGSKA (reference sequence). This CDR3 region has 13 residues.

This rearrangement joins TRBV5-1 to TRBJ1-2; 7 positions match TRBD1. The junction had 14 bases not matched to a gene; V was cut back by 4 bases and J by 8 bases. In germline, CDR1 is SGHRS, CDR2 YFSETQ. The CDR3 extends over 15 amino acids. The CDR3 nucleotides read TGCGCCAGCAGCCCCGACAGGGCCGCCCCACGAGGCTACACCTTC. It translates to CASSPDRAAPRGYTF.

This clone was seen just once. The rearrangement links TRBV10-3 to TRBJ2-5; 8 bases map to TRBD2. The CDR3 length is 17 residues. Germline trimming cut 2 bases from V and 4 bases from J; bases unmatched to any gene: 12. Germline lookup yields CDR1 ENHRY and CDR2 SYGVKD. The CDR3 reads CAISEEAEREIPETQYF. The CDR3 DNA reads TGTGCCATCAGTGAGGAAGCGGAGCGGGAGATACCAGAGACCCAGTACTTC.

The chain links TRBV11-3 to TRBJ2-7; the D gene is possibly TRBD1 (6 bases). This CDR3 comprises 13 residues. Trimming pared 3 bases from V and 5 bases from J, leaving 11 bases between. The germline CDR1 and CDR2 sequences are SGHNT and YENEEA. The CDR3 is CASSLQGSHEQYF. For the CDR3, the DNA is TGTGCCAGCAGCTTGCAGGGGAGTCACGAGCAGTACTTC.

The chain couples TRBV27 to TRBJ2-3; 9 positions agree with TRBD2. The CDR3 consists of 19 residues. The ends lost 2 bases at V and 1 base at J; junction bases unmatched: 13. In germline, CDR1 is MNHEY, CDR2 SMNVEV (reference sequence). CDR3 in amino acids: CASSLVFRLAEGGTDTQYF. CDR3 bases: TGTGCCAGCAGTTTAGTCTTTCGACTAGCGGAGGGAGGCACAGATACGCAGTATTTT.

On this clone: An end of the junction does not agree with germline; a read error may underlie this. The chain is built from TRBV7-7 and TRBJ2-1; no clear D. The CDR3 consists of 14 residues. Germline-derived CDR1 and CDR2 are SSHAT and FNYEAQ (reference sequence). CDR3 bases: TGTGCTAGCAGCCCCCACCCCGCCGGTAATGAGCAGTTCTTC. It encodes CASSPHPAGNEQFF. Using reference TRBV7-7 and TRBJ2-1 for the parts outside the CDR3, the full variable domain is GAGVSQSPRYKVTKRGQDVTLRCDPISSHATLYWYQQALGQGPEFLTYFNYEAQPDKSGLPSDRFSAERPEGSISTLTIQRTEQRDSAMYRCASSPHPAGNEQFFGPGTRLTVL.